A single sample gave rise to the 9 T cell receptor beta chains below, sequenced in a study of human T cells and chemical hapten exposure (dated by TCRdb to the early 2020s). Interpreted using the paper, the time point label stands for: patch test 1, 2 weeks after DPC sensitization. The treatment or condition label, as the study defines it: therapeutic diphenylcyclopropenone sensitization with weekly scalp DPC. The method behind the library was RACE. Sequenced on a NextSeq 500. TCRdb redid the processing of the public reads, applying fastp at Q25 and MiXCR, and retained in-frame beta chains. Under each unique CDR3 protein, matching rows form one entry showing the most common genes and DNA. The sample records about 110,000 distinct CDR3 sequences, more than 9.5% of which are singletons. The biggest ten clones account for around 3.4% of the sample. This sample comprised whole blood, obtained in connection with sensitization to the hapten diphenylcyclopropenone (DPC). These receptor sequences come from a woman in her 40s with alopecia areata. Some clones in this sample may be carry-over from other donors' samples.

This clonotype was counted ten times or more. CDR3 loop: CASTWTDEGQPQHF. As DNA, the CDR3 is TGTGCCAGCACCTGGACAGACGAGGGCCAGCCCCAGCATTTT. The chain is built from TRBV6-2 or TRBV6-3 and TRBJ1-5; TRBD1 is a possible D gene (6 bases). This CDR3 spans 14 amino acids. CDR1 MNHEY and CDR2 SVGEGT come from the germline V gene. Trimming left V 7 bases short and J 7 bases short, with 17 bases between.

Written as DNA, the CDR3 is TGTGCCAGCAGCCAAGAACGAGAGAACACTGAAGCTTTCTTT. Its protein is CASSQERENTEAFF. The V call is TRBV4-2, the J call TRBJ1-1; D not certain. The germline CDR1 and CDR2 sequences are LGHNA and YNFKEQ. This CDR3 has 14 amino acids. Trimming took off 0 bases at V and 1 base at J, with 6 bases between the two ends.

The V call is TRBV12-3 or TRBV12-4, the J call TRBJ1-6; possibly TRBD1 for D (6 bases). The CDR3 spans 14 residues. V lost 7 bases to trimming and J lost 9 bases, with 16 bases between them. CDR3 DNA: TGTGCCAGCACCGACACAGGGAGAGGTTCACCCCTCCACTTT. Protein product: CASTDTGRGSPLHF.

This clonotype was recorded a few times. The chain has TRBV6-1 and TRBJ2-7; the D gene could be TRBD1 or TRBD2 (5 bases each). Germline CDR1 MNHNS, CDR2 SASEGT. With 6 bases removed from V and 4 bases from J, the gap between germline ends came to 16 bases. The CDR3 length is 14 residues. The CDR3 is CASSEGRQLYEQYF. CDR3 nucleotide sequence: TGTGCCAGCAGCGAGGGCCGACAGCTATACGAGCAGTACTTC.

This clonotype was seen many times. The rearrangement uses TRBV6-5 and TRBJ2-2, with 7 bases lining up with TRBD1. CDR1 is MNHEY, CDR2 SVGAGI, per germline. The CDR3 loop spans 17 amino acids. The J segment lost 4 bases and the V segment lost 1 base, leaving 9 bases of the junction unmatched. The DNA for the CDR3 is TGTGCCAGCAGTTACTTACGGACAGGTCGGGGCACCGGGGAGCTGTTTTTT. Amino acids: CASSYLRTGRGTGELFF.

This clonotype came up a few times. V usage is TRBV20-1 and J usage is TRBJ2-7, with 13 bases lining up with TRBD2. Trimming removed 5 bases from V and 3 bases from J; junction bases left unmatched: 4. Germline assignment: CDR1 DFQATT and CDR2 SNEGSKA (reference sequence). The CDR3 covers 14 residues. The CDR3, as DNA: TGCAGTGCTCCCCGACTAGCGGGAGGCTACGAGCAGTACTTC. Protein product: CSAPRLAGGYEQYF.

V is TRBV15 and J is TRBJ2-5, with a possible D match to TRBD1 (6 bases). Trimming cost V 0 bases and J 2 bases, with 13 bases left between them. The CDR3 covers 16 residues. Looked up from germline, CDR1 is LNHNV and CDR2 is YYDKDF (reference sequence). The CDR3 coding sequence is TGTGCCACCAGCAGAGATTCCGGACAGCTACAAGAGACCCAGTACTTC. This translates into CATSRDSGQLQETQYF.

J is TRBJ2-2 and V is TRBV4-3; 10 positions agree with TRBD1. V shed 0 bases and J 4 bases; nucleotides not matched to a gene: 5. The germline V gene encodes CDR1 LGHNA and CDR2 YSLEER. There are 17 residues in the CDR3. Written as DNA, the CDR3 is TGCGCCAGCAGCCAAGATCCGGGACAGGGGAGCACCGGGGAGCTGTTTTTT. It yields the protein CASSQDPGQGSTGELFF.

This clonotype was seen repeatedly, ten times or more. V is TRBV6-5 and J is TRBJ2-4, with TRBD1 identical over 10 bases. The junction had 15 bases not matched to a gene; V was cut back by 10 bases and J by 0 bases. The CDR3 spans 18 residues. Germline V gene data show CDR1 as MNHEY and CDR2 as SVGAGI. Written as DNA, the CDR3 is TGTGCCACCTCACCTAGGGACAGGGGACCACTAGCCAAAAACATTCAGTACTTC. This encodes CATSPRDRGPLAKNIQYF.